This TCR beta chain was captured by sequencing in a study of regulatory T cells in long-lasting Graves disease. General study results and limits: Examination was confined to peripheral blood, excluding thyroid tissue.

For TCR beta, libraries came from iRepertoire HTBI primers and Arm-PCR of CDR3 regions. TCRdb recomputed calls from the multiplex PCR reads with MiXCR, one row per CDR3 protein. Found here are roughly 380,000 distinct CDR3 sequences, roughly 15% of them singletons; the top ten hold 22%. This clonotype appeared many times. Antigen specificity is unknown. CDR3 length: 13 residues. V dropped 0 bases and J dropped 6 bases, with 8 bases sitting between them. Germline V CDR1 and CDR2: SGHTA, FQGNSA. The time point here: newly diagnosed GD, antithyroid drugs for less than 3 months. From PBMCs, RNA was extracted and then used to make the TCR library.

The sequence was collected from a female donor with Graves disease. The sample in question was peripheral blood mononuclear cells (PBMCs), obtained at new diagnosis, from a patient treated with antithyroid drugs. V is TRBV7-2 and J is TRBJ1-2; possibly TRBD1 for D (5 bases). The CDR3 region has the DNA TGTGCCAGCAGCTTAGCGGTGGGGGATGGCTACACCTTC. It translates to CASSLAVGDGYTF.